The clone carrying this TCR beta chain was counted between two and nine times. These data are taken from a study of T cell clones after liver transplantation. For the study at large: Draws occurred before transplant, before withdrawal, and after complete or failed withdrawal.

Losses at the gene ends were 8 bases for V and 3 bases for J; bases not matched to a gene: 7. CDR3 length: 14 residues. Germline-derived CDR1 and CDR2 are SNHLY and FYNNEI. The protocol was immunoSEQ multiplex PCR, while the TCRdb copy is restricted to in-frame clones and leaves out a portion. The repertoire holds 50,000 to 60,000 clones, with approximately 70% as singletons. Sequencing was performed on CD4+ T cells from blood, taken at the approximately 16-month timepoint. The receptor was derived from a human patient who received a liver transplant. Certain T cells may be donor cells from the graft. The chain employs TRBV2 and TRBJ1-5, with 7 nucleotides matching TRBD1. In nucleotides, the CDR3 is TGTGCCAGCTCGGGACAGCACCCCAATCAGCCCCAGCATTTT. Translation gives CASSGQHPNQPQHF.